These 13 T cell receptor beta chains were sequenced from one sample in a study of human T cells and chemical hapten exposure. Via MiXCR, TCRdb re-called the RACE reads, giving one row per CDR3 protein. In the table there are roughly 380,000 distinct CDR3 sequences, more than 4.5% of which are singletons. Time point of the sample: pre-sensitization, week 0. Documented treatment: therapeutic diphenylcyclopropenone sensitization with weekly scalp DPC. The specimen comprised whole blood, sampled in connection with sensitization to the hapten diphenylcyclopropenone (DPC). These receptors all stem from a woman between 45 and 65 years old with alopecia areata. Some clones in this sample may be carry-over from other donors' samples.

The chain uses TRBV4-3 and TRBJ2-2; D perhaps matches TRBD1 (6 bases). The germline gives CDR1 LGHNA, CDR2 YSLEER. V lost 2 bases and J lost 7, with 11 bases in between. The CDR3 contains 14 residues. This chain's CDR3 is CASSQQTGFGELFF. The CDR3 DNA follows: TGCGCCAGCAGCCAACAAACAGGGTTCGGGGAGCTGTTTTTT.

This clonotype has just a few counts. The CDR3 DNA is TGTGCCAGCAGCGTAAGGGACAGGAGAGACACAGATACGCAGTATTTT. It is translated as CASSVRDRRDTDTQYF. The V call is TRBV9, the J call TRBJ2-3, with 8 positions matching TRBD1. The CDR3 is made up of 16 amino acids. V shed 1 base, J shed 2 bases, and the junction held 6 bases outside the gene matches. Per germline, CDR1 SGDLS and CDR2 YYNGEE. The whole variable domain, filled in from reference TRBV9 and TRBJ2-3, reads DSGVTQTPKHLITATGQRVTLRCSPRSGDLSVYWYQQSLDQGLQFLIQYYNGEERAKGNILERFSAQQFPDLHSELNLSSLELGDSALYFCASSVRDRRDTDTQYFGPGTRLTVL.

The DNA for the CDR3 is TGTGCCAGCAGCAACAGGGGAAGGGGCACAGATACGCAGTATTTT. Its translation: CASSNRGRGTDTQYF. The chain carries TRBV13 and TRBJ2-3; 7 bases are shared with TRBD1. The length of the CDR3 is 15 residues. In germline, CDR1 is PRHDT, CDR2 FYEKMQ (reference sequence). V was pared by 5 bases and J by 1 base, with 6 bases of the junction left unmatched.

V gene TRBV24-1 combines with J gene TRBJ2-2; no definite D call. Trimming took off 3 bases at V and 3 bases at J, with 10 bases between the two ends. There are 15 residues in the CDR3. CDR1 KGHDR and CDR2 SFDVKD come from the germline V gene. The CDR3 region is CATSDRTVDTGELFF. CDR3 bases: TGTGCCACCAGTGATAGGACGGTCGACACCGGGGAGCTGTTTTTT.

This clonotype came up many times. The chain combines TRBV12-3 or TRBV12-4 with TRBJ2-7, with a possible D match to TRBD2 (5 bases). CDR3 size: 14 residues. V lost 5 bases, J lost 4 bases, and 15 bases lay in between. The DNA of the CDR3 is TGTGCCAGCAGTGTCAGCGGAGGAAAGTACGAGCAGTACTTC. Translated: CASSVSGGKYEQYF.

This clonotype was detected many times. This rearrangement joins TRBV6-6 to TRBJ2-1; 7 bases map to TRBD2. With 2 bases clipped from V and 2 bases from J, the junction kept 0 bases outside the gene matches. The CDR3 has 14 amino acids. The germline V gene has CDR1 MNHNY and CDR2 SVGAGI (reference sequence). This chain's CDR3 is CASSYGGAYNEQFF. The CDR3 DNA reads TGTGCCAGCAGTTACGGGGGGGCCTACAATGAGCAGTTCTTC.

The sample holds a few counts of this clonotype. The chain uses TRBV13 and TRBJ1-2; D remains unclear. Trimming took off 2 bases at V and 3 bases at J, with 10 bases between the two ends. Germline loops: CDR1 PRHDT, CDR2 FYEKMQ (reference sequence). This CDR3 has 14 amino acids. The CDR3 coding sequence is TGTGCCAGCAGCTTATTCGAAGACGACTATGGCTACACCTTC. Protein product: CASSLFEDDYGYTF.

This clonotype showed up many times. The gene calls are TRBV29-1 and TRBJ1-3; D remains unclear. The CDR3 is 12 amino acids. Germline V gene lookup returns CDR1 SQVTM and CDR2 ANQGSEA. The V end was cut by 2 bases, the J end by 2 bases, with 4 bases between. CDR3: CSVETAGNTIYF. For the CDR3, the DNA is TGCAGCGTTGAAACCGCTGGAAACACCATATATTTT.

This clonotype has a count of ten or more. The chain is built from TRBV7-3 and TRBJ2-1, with D uncertain. The CDR3 is made up of 15 amino acids. Germline V lookup: CDR1 SGHTA, CDR2 FQGTGA. V was cut by 5 bases and J by 0 bases, with 11 bases left in between. This chain's CDR3 is CASSPDVYSYNEQFF. DNA for the CDR3: TGTGCCAGCAGCCCCGACGTCTACTCCTACAATGAGCAGTTCTTC.

The gene calls are TRBV7-9 and TRBJ2-3; TRBD2 matches at 13 bases. The ends lost 4 bases at V and 2 bases at J; junction bases unmatched: 12. CDR1 is SEHNR and CDR2 is FQNEAQ in the germline V gene (reference sequence). This CDR3 spans 19 amino acids. CDR3 sequence reads: CASSSNRAGLAGVTDTQYF. CDR3 nucleotides: TGTGCCAGCAGCTCGAATCGCGCCGGACTAGCGGGAGTCACAGATACGCAGTATTTT.

V gene TRBV12-3 or TRBV12-4 combines with J gene TRBJ2-5; 10 bases agree with TRBD1. CDR3 length equals 17 residues. The V segment lost 5 bases and the J segment 4 bases; nucleotides outside the gene matches: 13. The DNA for the CDR3 is TGTGCCAGCAGTACCCTCTCGGGACAGGGGTTTGGAGAGACCCAGTACTTC. This encodes CASSTLSGQGFGETQYF.

CDR3 DNA sequence: TGCAGCGTTGAAGATCGAGGACAGGGGAAGAGGAACTATGGCTACACCTTC. Protein product: CSVEDRGQGKRNYGYTF. V is TRBV29-1 and J is TRBJ1-2; 9 nucleotides align to TRBD1. Germline lookup yields CDR1 SQVTM and CDR2 ANQGSEA. V shed 0 bases, J shed 2 bases, and the junction held 10 bases outside the gene matches. The CDR3 extends over 17 amino acids.

This clonotype was picked up many times. The chain recombines TRBV12-3 or TRBV12-4 with TRBJ2-7, with D possibly TRBD1 on 6 matching bases. The CDR3 is 14 residues long. Trimming removed 6 bases at V and 3 bases at J, with 15 bases between. CDR3 amino acids: CASSRDTGLYEQYF. CDR3 coding DNA: TGTGCCAGCAGCCGGGACACCGGCCTCTACGAGCAGTACTTC.